Listed below are T cell receptor beta chains from one sample, sequenced in a study of identical twins. TCRdb itself ran the 5' RACE reads through MiXCR, one entry per CDR3 protein. The sample lists 500,000 to 550,000 distinct CDR3 sequences, 20% to 25% occurring once. The sample was also reused in another study, on yellow fever vaccine responses in identical twins.

The sequencing sample was made of CD4+ T cells sorted from blood. The receptors here all came from a woman aged 18-30 years in good health. The CDR3 runs from the conserved cysteine through the conserved F or W. A D gene is named only where the DNA matches it firmly. Expanded clones are given a class, and other clones once, few, many or no size at all.

V,J,D,size,DNA,CDR3
TRBV9,TRBJ1-1,NA,few,TGTGCCAGCAGGGGGTCCGGGCAGAACACTGAAGCTTTCTTT,CASRGSGQNTEAFF
TRBV5-1,TRBJ2-1,NA,many,TGCGCCAGCAGCTTGGTAGCGGCCTACAATGAGCAGTTCTTC,CASSLVAAYNEQFF
TRBV5-1,TRBJ2-5,NA,few,TGCGCCAGCAGCCGGAGGGACCTGGGAGTGGAGACCCAGTACTTC,CASSRRDLGVETQYF
TRBV7-2,TRBJ2-2,TRBD2,NA,TGTGCCAGCAGCTTAGTGCCTACTAGCGTCACCGGGGAGCTGTTTTTT,CASSLVPTSVTGELFF
TRBV2,TRBJ1-5,NA,NA,TGTGCCAGCAGTGGGACATTGAGCAATCAGCCCCAGCATTTT,CASSGTLSNQPQHF
TRBV7-9,TRBJ2-7,NA,few,TGTGCCATCATCGTCGGGTCCACCTCCTACGAGCAGTACTTC,CAIIVGSTSYEQYF
TRBV4-1,TRBJ2-2,NA,many,TGCGCCAGCAGCCAAGGCGACAGGATCACCGGGGAGCTGTTTTTT,CASSQGDRITGELFF
TRBV12-3/TRBV12-4,TRBJ2-1,NA,NA,TGTGCCAGCAGTTGGCGAGAAATCCAACAGTACAATGAGCAGTTCTTC,CASSWREIQQYNEQFF
TRBV15,TRBJ2-3,NA,many,TGTGCCACCAGCAGAACTCCCGGGGGCACAGATACGCAGTATTTT,CATSRTPGGTDTQYF
TRBV11-3,TRBJ2-3,TRBD2,few,TGTGCCAGCAGCTTTTACGAGCGGGAGGGATTTGATACGCAGTATTTT,CASSFYEREGFDTQYF
TRBV5-1,TRBJ2-3,NA,many,TGCGCCAGCAGCTTGGAGCAGGGTACGGATACGCAGTATTTT,CASSLEQGTDTQYF
TRBV20-1,TRBJ2-1,TRBD2,few,TGCAGTGCTAGAGATCGGCTAGCGGGCCACAATGAGCAGTTCTTC,CSARDRLAGHNEQFF
TRBV7-9,TRBJ2-5,NA,NA,TGTGCCAGCAGCCTAGAACAGGGTTCCGAAGAGACCCAGTACTTC,CASSLEQGSEETQYF
TRBV5-1,TRBJ2-5,TRBD1,many,TGCGCCAGCAGCTTGGGACAGGGGCTCCAAGAGACCCAGTACTTC,CASSLGQGLQETQYF
TRBV15,TRBJ2-1,NA,NA,TGTGCCACCAGCAGATCTATAACCACCTACAATGAGCAGTTCTTC,CATSRSITTYNEQFF
TRBV5-1,TRBJ1-1,NA,many,TGCGCCAGCAGTCCCCAGGGTCTGAACACTGAAGCTTTCTTT,CASSPQGLNTEAFF
TRBV3-1,TRBJ1-2,NA,few,TGTGCCAGCAGCCAAGAATGGACCCTCTATGGCTACACCTTC,CASSQEWTLYGYTF
TRBV20-1,TRBJ2-3,NA,NA,TGCAGTGCTAGGGACCAGCTTCTCACAGATACGCAGTATTTT,CSARDQLLTDTQYF
TRBV9,TRBJ2-1,TRBD2,few,TGTGCCAGCAGCGTTGCTAGCGGGAGAAACAATGAGCAGTTCTTC,CASSVASGRNNEQFF
TRBV7-2,TRBJ2-2,TRBD1,NA,TGTGCCAGCAGCCAATCGGGACAGGGGTCCGGGGAGCTGTTTTTT,CASSQSGQGSGELFF
TRBV28,TRBJ2-7,TRBD1,few,TGTGCCAGCAGTTTATACGGACAGGGGCCAGCCTACGAGCAGTACTTC,CASSLYGQGPAYEQYF
TRBV7-9,TRBJ2-1,TRBD2,NA,TGTGCCAGCAGCTTATCCAGCGGGGGATACAATGAGCAGTTCTTC,CASSLSSGGYNEQFF
TRBV6-1,TRBJ1-1,TRBD1,NA,TGTGCCAGCACTAGGACAGGGGACACTGAAGCTTTCTTT,CASTRTGDTEAFF
TRBV20-1,TRBJ2-5,TRBD1,NA,TGCAGTGCTAGACCCCTGGCGACAGGGATGAGTTCGGAGACCCAGTACTTC,CSARPLATGMSSETQYF
TRBV7-2,TRBJ2-5,TRBD2,few,TGTGCCAGCAGCTTAGCGTGGCGGGGGGGCCAAGAGACCCAGTACTTC,CASSLAWRGGQETQYF
TRBV24-1,TRBJ2-1,TRBD2,few,TGTGCCACCAGTGACCTACCGGGACTAGCTGAGCAGTTCTTC,CATSDLPGLAEQFF
TRBV11-2,TRBJ1-4,NA,few,TGTGCCAGCAGCCTCCACAAGGGGAGGGGTAATGAAAAACTGTTTTTT,CASSLHKGRGNEKLFF
TRBV7-9,TRBJ2-7,NA,NA,TGTGCCAGCAGCGACGGACAGCACTCCTACGAGCAGTACTTC,CASSDGQHSYEQYF
TRBV5-6,TRBJ2-3,TRBD2,few,TGTGCCAGCAGCTTGTCAGCTAGCGGGAGTGGAGATACGCAGTATTTT,CASSLSASGSGDTQYF
TRBV7-2,TRBJ2-7,TRBD1,NA,TGTGCCAGCAGCTTAGGACCCGGGACAGCCACCTACGAGCAGTACTTC,CASSLGPGTATYEQYF
TRBV5-5,TRBJ2-5,NA,NA,TGTGCCAGCAGCTCTATGGTGGAGACCCAGTACTTC,CASSSMVETQYF
TRBV12-3/TRBV12-4,TRBJ2-1,TRBD2,once,TGTGCCAGCAGCATCAGCGGGGTCCCTCACAATGAGCAGTTCTTC,CASSISGVPHNEQFF
TRBV7-9,TRBJ2-4,NA,NA,TGTGCCAGCAGCCCCCGGGACGTGATAAACATTCAGTACTTC,CASSPRDVINIQYF
TRBV5-1,TRBJ2-1,NA,few,TGTGCCAGCAGCTCGGGAAGCGGCTCCTACAATGAGCAGTTCTTC,CASSSGSGSYNEQFF
TRBV29-1,TRBJ2-5,NA,NA,TGCAGCTTGGACAGCCAAGAGACCCAGTACTTC,CSLDSQETQYF
TRBV4-1,TRBJ1-4,TRBD1,few,TGCGCCAGCAGCCGGGACAGCAATGAAAAACTGTTTTTT,CASSRDSNEKLFF
TRBV20-1,TRBJ2-2,TRBD2,NA,TGCAGTGCCAATAGCGGGAAGGGCACCGGGGAGCTGTTTTTT,CSANSGKGTGELFF
TRBV7-9,TRBJ1-3,TRBD1,NA,TGTGCCAGCAGCTTATCCGGGACAGGGTTTTTTGGAAACACCATATATTTT,CASSLSGTGFFGNTIYF
TRBV4-1,TRBJ2-1,TRBD2,few,TGCGCCAGCAGCCAAGTTTCTAGCGGGGGTTTCTACAATGAGCAGTTCTTC,CASSQVSSGGFYNEQFF
TRBV9,TRBJ2-5,TRBD2,NA,TGTGCCAGCAGCGTCGGAGTAGCGGGAGAGTTTGAGACCCAGTACTTC,CASSVGVAGEFETQYF
TRBV9,TRBJ2-1,TRBD2,once,TGTGCCAGCAGCGCGGCTCATGGACTAGCCTCTGGCAATGAGCAGTTCTTC,CASSAAHGLASGNEQFF
TRBV29-1,TRBJ2-7,NA,NA,TGCAGCGTTGCCCCGGGGATCTACGAGCAGTACTTC,CSVAPGIYEQYF
TRBV10-3,TRBJ2-2,NA,few,TGTGCCATCAGTGAGTCCTTGACCGTAACCGGGGAGCTGTTTTTT,CAISESLTVTGELFF
TRBV29-1,TRBJ2-4,TRBD2,few,TGCAGCTTTTGGGGGGGAGAAAACATTCAGTACTTC,CSFWGGENIQYF
TRBV5-1,TRBJ2-3,NA,NA,TGCGCCAGCAGCTTGGTTGAGGGGGCAGATACGCAGTATTTT,CASSLVEGADTQYF
TRBV2,TRBJ2-2,NA,NA,TGTGCCAGCCAGGGAGGCGGGGAGCTGTTTTTT,CASQGGGELFF
TRBV12-5,TRBJ2-7,NA,NA,TGTGCTAGTGGTATCTCCTACGAGCAGTACTTC,CASGISYEQYF
TRBV6-1,TRBJ1-2,NA,NA,TGTGCCAGCAGTCAAGAGTTTCAGCTTAACTCTGGCTACACCTTC,CASSQEFQLNSGYTF
TRBV20-1,TRBJ1-1,NA,few,TGCAGTGCTAGCCCGTCAATAGAGGCTTTCTTT,CSASPSIEAFF
TRBV7-9,TRBJ1-1,TRBD1,NA,TGTGCCAGCGGGACAGCTTCTGAAGCTTTCTTT,CASGTASEAFF
TRBV12-5,TRBJ2-7,NA,NA,TGTGCTAGTGGTTTGGGCAGGGAATACGAGCAGTACTTC,CASGLGREYEQYF
TRBV12-3/TRBV12-4,TRBJ2-2,TRBD2,NA,TGTGCCAGCATTCTGCATAGCGGGACGAACACCGGGGAGCTGTTTTTT,CASILHSGTNTGELFF
TRBV12-3/TRBV12-4,TRBJ1-6,NA,few,TGTGCCAGCAGGGACACCACCAATTCACCCCTCCACTTT,CASRDTTNSPLHF
TRBV6-2/TRBV6-3,TRBJ2-2,TRBD2,few,TGTGCCAGCAGCCCAGGGACTAGCGGGGGATACACGGAGCTGTTTTTT,CASSPGTSGGYTELFF
TRBV12-3/TRBV12-4,TRBJ2-3,NA,NA,TGTGCCAGCAGTAGCGCCGACCAAGATACGCAGTATTTT,CASSSADQDTQYF